What follows are 9 T cell receptor beta chains derived from one specimen sequenced in a study of early stage breast cancer tumors (dated by TCRdb to about 2017). The library relied on the immunoSEQ multiplex PCR assay. The table was pulled from immuneACCESS by TCRdb, which kept in-frame rearrangements only. Such tables lose some clones; where checked, under half of the loss comes from unresolved V genes, and the rest has no known cause. The sample profile shows roughly 56,000 clones; about three quarters of them were found once. The biggest ten clones account for approximately 3.6% of the sample. Sequenced sample: blood. The receptors derive from a person in their thirties with breast cancer.

About this clone: One end of the junction is discordant with germline, which a read error may explain. The V gene is TRBV6-6, the J gene TRBJ1-1; D is undetermined. This CDR3 comprises 14 residues. Germline V gives CDR1 MNHNY, CDR2 SVGAGI (reference sequence). CDR3 sequence (DNA): TGTGCCAGCAGTTACGACCCTTTGGGTCCCGTCAGTCTTTTT. Its translation: CASSYDPLGPVSLF.

V and J are TRBV7-2 and TRBJ1-4; the D gene is possibly TRBD1 (6 bases). The CDR3 contains 14 residues. The germline V and J ends were trimmed by 5 bases and 2 bases, with 9 bases remaining between them. Germline lookup yields CDR1 SGHTA and CDR2 FQGNSA. The chain's CDR3 is CASSLDSTNEKLFF. The CDR3 DNA is TGTGCCAGCAGCCTGGACAGCACTAATGAAAAACTGTTTTTT.

Comment on this clone: Relative to the germline gene, one junction end is altered; a read error may explain this. The chain combines TRBV7-7 with TRBJ2-3; no definite D call. Germline V lookup: CDR1 SSHAT, CDR2 FNYEAQ (reference sequence). This CDR3 spans 13 amino acids. In nucleotides, the CDR3 is TGTGCTAGCAGCTTAGACGCCACAGATACGCAGTATTTT. Protein product: CASSLDATDTQYF.

The CDR3 is CASSLTVGTEAFF. The DNA of the CDR3 is TGTGCCAGCAGTTTAACTGTCGGCACTGAAGCTTTCTTT. This chain joins TRBV27 and TRBJ1-1, with D unclear. Germline lookup yields CDR1 MNHEY and CDR2 SMNVEV (reference sequence). This CDR3 region has 13 residues. The V end was cut by 2 bases, the J end by 4 bases, with 8 bases between.

The chain couples TRBV5-4 to TRBJ2-1; 9 nucleotides align to TRBD2. J gave up 7 bases and V 9 bases, and 11 bases lay outside the gene matches. Germline values: CDR1 SGHNT, CDR2 YYREEE (reference sequence). This CDR3 has 14 residues. The CDR3 DNA reads as TGTGCCACGTCGGATAGCGGGAGATTAAATGAGCAGTTCTTC. Translated, it gives CATSDSGRLNEQFF.

Only one count was recorded for this clone. J is TRBJ1-2 and V is TRBV5-1; 8 positions agree with TRBD1. V trimming: 5 bases; J trimming: 7 bases; junction bases outside the gene matches: 7. This CDR3 is built from 13 residues. CDR1 is SGHRS and CDR2 is YFSETQ in the germline V gene. CDR3 DNA sequence: TGCGCCAGCAGTTTTTCACAGGGGGGTGGCTACACCTTC. Protein product: CASSFSQGGGYTF.

The chain is built from TRBV7-8 and TRBJ2-7; maybe TRBD2 (5 bases). Germline V CDR1 and CDR2: SGHVS, FQNEAQ. Trimming took 5 bases from V and 0 from J, leaving 20 bases between them. The CDR3 is 17 residues long. As DNA, the CDR3 is TGTGCCAGCAGCCCAACTTTGAGAGCGGAAAGCTCCTACGAGCAGTACTTC. Protein product: CASSPTLRAESSYEQYF.

The chain carries TRBV4-1 and TRBJ1-1; no firm D call. This CDR3 region has 12 residues. Germline values: CDR1 MGHRA, CDR2 YSYEKL. V lost 3 bases and J 1 base, leaving 3 bases between the germline ends. The CDR3 is CASSQGNTEAFF. CDR3 nucleotides: TGCGCCAGCAGCCAGGGGAACACTGAAGCTTTCTTT.

The chain combines TRBV10-3 with TRBJ2-3; the D is unclear. V was pared by 6 bases and J by 0 bases, with 4 bases between. This CDR3 is built from 12 residues. Germline values: CDR1 ENHRY, CDR2 SYGVKD. CDR3 nucleotide sequence: TGTGCCATCAGGGAAAGCACAGATACGCAGTATTTT. It yields the protein CAIRESTDTQYF.